These 25 T cell receptor beta chains came from one sample sequenced in a study of shared clonotypes between healthy human individuals. Only in-frame clones appear in the TCRdb table, and some are missing; sequencing was by immunoSEQ multiplex PCR. The table shows roughly 1 million clones, with more than 65% occurring only once. Source material: memory CD4+ T cells sorted from blood. Sample subset: CD45RA-negative fraction. The receptor set was obtained from a young man in good health.

The V gene is TRBV19, the J gene TRBJ2-3; D is possibly TRBD2 (5 bases). Deletions cut 4 bases from V and 3 bases from J, with 14 bases between. Per the germline V gene, CDR1 is LNHDA and CDR2 is SQIVND (reference sequence). This CDR3 comprises 15 residues. The CDR3 is CASSSVGVGTDTQYF. CDR3 coding DNA: TGTGCCAGTAGTAGTGTCGGGGTGGGAACAGATACGCAGTATTTT.

The genes are TRBV28 and TRBJ2-1; 9 positions agree with TRBD2. The CDR3 spans 16 residues. The trim removed 4 bases at V and 0 bases at J, leaving 4 bases unmatched. The germline V gene encodes CDR1 MDHEN and CDR2 SYDVKM. CDR3 in DNA: TGTGCCAGCAGTTCCCTAGCGGGGAGCTCCTACAATGAGCAGTTCTTC. It codes for CASSSLAGSSYNEQFF.

About this clone: At the DNA level, this CDR3 is encoded by other sequences in the same sample as well. J is TRBJ2-1 and V is TRBV9, with 8 bases that match TRBD1. CDR3 length: 15 amino acids. Trimming removed 0 bases from V and 2 bases from J; junction bases left unmatched: 1. Germline V gene data show CDR1 as SGDLS and CDR2 as YYNGEE. The chain's CDR3 is CASSVDRGAYNEQFF. The CDR3 DNA reads as TGTGCCAGCAGCGTAGACAGGGGGGCCTACAATGAGCAGTTCTTC.

This chain joins TRBV7-2 and TRBJ2-1; 10 nucleotides align to TRBD2. The CDR3 contains 15 residues. In germline, CDR1 is SGHTA, CDR2 FQGNSA. The junction had 7 bases not matched to a gene; V was cut back by 4 bases and J by 7 bases. This CDR3 is CASSSPGLAFNEQFF. In nucleotides, the CDR3 is TGTGCCAGCAGCTCTCCGGGACTAGCGTTTAATGAGCAGTTCTTC.

This clone was counted once. A much larger clonotype is one base distant, so this may be a read error. The genes are TRBV6-6 and TRBJ2-1, with D unresolved. Germline loops: CDR1 MNHNY, CDR2 SVGAGI (reference sequence). Trimming shortened V by 6 bases and J by 6 bases, and 12 bases separated the two germline ends. There are 13 residues in the CDR3. The CDR3 region has the DNA TGTGCCAGCAGCCCTGAGATTACCAATGAGCAGTTCTTC. Translated, it gives CASSPEITNEQFF.

This sequence joins TRBV27 and TRBJ2-2, with D hard to call. Trimming took 5 bases from V and 7 from J, leaving 14 bases between them. This CDR3 is 14 amino acids long. Germline CDR1 is MNHEY and CDR2 is SMNVEV (reference sequence). DNA for the CDR3: TGTGCCAGCAGTCTCTCTAGAATCCTCGGGGAGCTGTTTTTT. Protein: CASSLSRILGELFF.

This rearrangement joins TRBV28 to TRBJ2-1; TRBD1 aligns across 8 bases. Germline CDR1 and CDR2: MDHEN and SYDVKM. V trimming: 5 bases; J trimming: 0 bases; junction bases outside the gene matches: 6. The CDR3 length is 16 residues. CDR3 in amino acids: CASSTRTGPSYNEQFF. CDR3 DNA sequence: TGTGCCAGCAGTACAAGGACAGGGCCCTCCTACAATGAGCAGTTCTTC.

The chain is built from TRBV7-9 and TRBJ2-3, with 9 positions matching TRBD1. The CDR3 loop spans 16 amino acids. V gave up 2 bases and J gave up 2 bases; unmatched junction bases: 5. In germline, CDR1 is SEHNR, CDR2 FQNEAQ (reference sequence). CDR3 bases: TGTGCCAGCAGCTTAAGGGACAGGGCCTCCACAGATACGCAGTATTTT. This translates into CASSLRDRASTDTQYF.

This chain uses TRBV6-1 with TRBJ1-2; D is uncertain. CDR3 length: 15 residues. The V and J ends lost 0 bases and 2 bases respectively, with 10 bases between them. Per germline, CDR1 MNHNS and CDR2 SASEGT. This CDR3 is CASSEALHTNYGYTF. The CDR3 DNA reads as TGTGCCAGCAGTGAAGCGCTTCACACGAACTATGGCTACACCTTC.

The table lists this clone with many counts. The chain is built from TRBV11-3 and TRBJ2-1, with D perhaps matching TRBD2 (5 bases). CDR3 length equals 15 residues. Germline V lookup: CDR1 SGHNT, CDR2 YENEEA. V lost 1 base to trimming and J lost 4 bases, with 11 bases between them. The CDR3 reads CASSLGAGKYNEQFF. CDR3 nucleotide sequence: TGTGCCAGCAGCTTAGGAGCCGGGAAATACAATGAGCAGTTCTTC.

This chain links TRBV6-1 with TRBJ1-6, with D possibly being TRBD1 (6 bases). Germline CDR1 reads MNHNS; CDR2 reads SASEGT. The CDR3 sequence is 13 residues long. V gave up 3 bases and J gave up 13 bases, with 13 bases separating them. The CDR3 protein is CASSESQGSPLHF. The CDR3, as DNA: TGTGCCAGCAGTGAGTCACAGGGTTCTCCCCTCCACTTT.

The chain links TRBV6-6 to TRBJ2-5; TRBD2 agrees at 12 bases. The ends lost 7 bases at V and 7 bases at J; junction bases unmatched: 7. CDR3 size: 14 residues. Germline V CDR1 and CDR2: MNHNY, SVGAGI (reference sequence). The CDR3 DNA sequence: TGTGCCAGCACCCTATCACTAGCGGGAGGGACCCAGTACTTC. Its translation is CASTLSLAGGTQYF.

This chain connects TRBV9 to TRBJ2-1; D might be TRBD2 (6 bases). The V gene lost 3 bases and the J gene lost 0 bases, with 13 bases spanning the gap. Germline loops: CDR1 SGDLS, CDR2 YYNGEE. CDR3 length equals 16 residues. The CDR3 bases are TGTGCCAGCAGCGATGCCGGGGGAAGCTCCTACAATGAGCAGTTCTTC. This sequence encodes CASSDAGGSSYNEQFF. The full variable domain, completed using reference TRBV9 and TRBJ2-1, is DSGVTQTPKHLITATGQRVTLRCSPRSGDLSVYWYQQSLDQGLQFLIQYYNGEERAKGNILERFSAQQFPDLHSELNLSSLELGDSALYFCASSDAGGSSYNEQFFGPGTRLTVL.

The chain combines TRBV27 with TRBJ1-3; 8 positions agree with TRBD1. The V gene's germline CDR1 is MNHEY and CDR2 SMNVEV (reference sequence). The CDR3 runs 15 residues. V trimming: 5 bases; J trimming: 4 bases; junction bases outside the gene matches: 7. In DNA form, the CDR3 reads TGTGCCAGCAGTGATCAGGGGGCTTGGGGAAACACCATATATTTT. Translating gives CASSDQGAWGNTIYF.

The chain combines TRBV7-2 with TRBJ2-7, with D perhaps TRBD1 or TRBD2 (5 bases each). CDR1 is SGHTA, CDR2 FQGNSA, per germline. V was pared by 2 bases and J by 0 bases, with 17 bases between. The CDR3 length is 17 residues. CDR3 coding DNA: TGTGCCAGCAGCTTAATTCGGGGCGGGCTTAACTCCTACGAGCAGTACTTC. Amino acid sequence: CASSLIRGGLNSYEQYF.

The genes are TRBV28 and TRBJ1-2; TRBD1 matches at 8 bases. CDR1 and CDR2 (germline): MDHEN, SYDVKM. The trim removed 5 bases at V and 8 bases at J, leaving 16 bases unmatched. The CDR3 totals 16 residues. The DNA for the CDR3 is TGTGCCAGCAGTGAGGCAGGGGGCACTGAGAGTATCGGCTACACCTTC. It yields the protein CASSEAGGTESIGYTF.

The gene calls are TRBV18 and TRBJ1-4; D remains unclear. This CDR3 is built from 13 residues. Germline V gives CDR1 KGHSH, CDR2 LQKENI. V was pared by 4 bases and J by 3 bases, with 6 bases between. CDR3 protein: CASSRQPNEKLFF. For the CDR3, the DNA is TGTGCCAGCTCACGCCAGCCTAATGAAAAACTGTTTTTT.

This clone was counted a single time. The CDR3 loop is CASSFRAGIYEQYF. For the CDR3, the DNA is TGTGCCAGCAGCTTTCGAGCGGGTATATACGAGCAGTACTTC. The genes are TRBV7-9 and TRBJ2-7; D may be TRBD2 (6 bases). The CDR3 is 14 residues long. CDR1 and CDR2 from the germline V gene are SEHNR and FQNEAQ (reference sequence). V lost 3 bases, J lost 4 bases, and 13 bases lay in between.

The CDR3 DNA reads as TGCGCCAGCAACCCGGGACAGGGAACCGAGCAGTACTTC. It yields the protein CASNPGQGTEQYF. This sequence joins TRBV5-1 and TRBJ2-7; 9 bases are shared with TRBD1. The CDR3 runs to 13 residues. Germline loops: CDR1 SGHRS, CDR2 YFSETQ. J was trimmed by 6 bases and V by 6 bases; bases with no gene match: 7.

The chain has TRBV6-1 and TRBJ1-6; D is ambiguous. Germline lookup yields CDR1 MNHNS and CDR2 SASEGT. The CDR3 is 14 amino acids. V lost 2 bases and J 3 bases, leaving 5 bases between the germline ends. In DNA form, the CDR3 reads TGTGCCAGCAGTGAAAGCCACTATAATTCACCCCTCCACTTT. Its translation is CASSESHYNSPLHF.

This clone was counted ten times or more. The J gene is TRBJ2-1, the V gene TRBV2; 10 bases align to TRBD2. The CDR3 length is 16 residues. Germline V gene sequence: CDR1 SNHLY, CDR2 FYNNEI. V was clipped by 2 bases and J by 8 bases; unmatched bases: 9. The CDR3 region is CASSEMLLAGGDEQFF. CDR3 nucleotides: TGTGCCAGCAGTGAAATGTTGTTAGCGGGAGGCGATGAGCAGTTCTTC.

The table lists this clone with a count of one. The chain recombines TRBV5-4 with TRBJ2-5; perhaps D is TRBD1 or TRBD2 (7 bases each). V lost 4 bases and J lost 1, with 17 bases in between. The CDR3 sequence is 16 residues long. The germline gives CDR1 SGHNT, CDR2 YYREEE (reference sequence). CDR3 sequence (DNA): TGTGCCAGCAGCGCAGCGGGACAGTATTTCCAAGAGACCCAGTACTTC. Amino acids: CASSAAGQYFQETQYF.

The V and J genes are TRBV7-2 and TRBJ2-5, with 7 bases aligning to TRBD2. This CDR3 contains 16 residues. CDR1 is SGHTA, CDR2 FQGNSA, per germline. The V gene end was trimmed by 5 bases and the J gene end by 5 bases; junction bases not matched to a gene: 14. The CDR3 here is CASSAQLALRGETQYF. The CDR3, as DNA: TGTGCCAGCAGCGCCCAGCTAGCTTTGCGGGGGGAGACCCAGTACTTC. Full variable domain (outside the CDR3, taken from reference TRBV7-2 and TRBJ2-5): GAGVSQSPSNKVTEKGKDVELRCDPISGHTALYWYRQSLGQGLEFLIYFQGNSAPDKSGLPSDRFSAERTGGSVSTLTIQRTQQEDSAVYLCASSAQLALRGETQYFGPGTRLLVL.

DNA for the CDR3: TGTGCCAGCAGCTTAGTGGTTGGGTCTAATGAAAAACTGTTTTTT. This translates into CASSLVVGSNEKLFF. The chain has TRBV7-2 and TRBJ1-4; D unresolved. Germline loops: CDR1 SGHTA, CDR2 FQGNSA. The CDR3 contains 15 residues. Trimming removed 1 base at V and 3 bases at J, with 9 bases between.

The rearrangement uses TRBV28 and TRBJ1-2; D unresolved. Germline V lookup: CDR1 MDHEN, CDR2 SYDVKM. Trimming removed 3 bases at V and 4 bases at J, with 15 bases between. This CDR3 is 15 amino acids long. CDR3 DNA sequence: TGTGCCAGCAGTTTGCCCAAGCCGGGATCCTATGGCTACACCTTC. Its protein product is CASSLPKPGSYGYTF.